The clone carrying this T cell receptor beta chain has ten or more counts. These data originate in a study of prognosis after radiotherapy for stage I lung cancer. Study context: Ages of the roughly twelve men and a handful of women ranged about 50 to 85 years, median roughly 76. Radiotherapy used SBRT, divided into 3 to 5 fractions and reaching a biologically effective dose of at least 100 Gy. Alongside stereotactic body radiotherapy, concurrent therapy was given to no patient.

TCR beta CDR3 amplification from genomic DNA was performed by two-round multiplex PCR. First-round PCR employed TRBV- and TRBJ-specific primers for each gene. TCRdb reanalysed the multiplex PCR reads using MiXCR and keeps one entry per CDR3 protein. This sample carries some 39,000 distinct CDR3 sequences, around 24% of them seen once, and the ten largest clones take 25%. Germline CDR1 and CDR2: LNHNV and YYDKDF (reference sequence). This CDR3 region has 16 residues. Trimming pared 0 bases from V and 1 base from J, leaving 13 bases between. Sequencing was performed on PBMCs, taken before or after stereotactic body radiation therapy (not recorded which). This clonotype was obtained from a donor over 45 with non-small cell lung cancer. This chain links TRBV15 with TRBJ2-7; D is perhaps TRBD1 or TRBD2 (6 bases each). DNA of the CDR3: TGTGCCACCAGCAGAGACGGGGGCCGGATTTCCTACGAGCAGTACTTC. Amino acids: CATSRDGGRISYEQYF.